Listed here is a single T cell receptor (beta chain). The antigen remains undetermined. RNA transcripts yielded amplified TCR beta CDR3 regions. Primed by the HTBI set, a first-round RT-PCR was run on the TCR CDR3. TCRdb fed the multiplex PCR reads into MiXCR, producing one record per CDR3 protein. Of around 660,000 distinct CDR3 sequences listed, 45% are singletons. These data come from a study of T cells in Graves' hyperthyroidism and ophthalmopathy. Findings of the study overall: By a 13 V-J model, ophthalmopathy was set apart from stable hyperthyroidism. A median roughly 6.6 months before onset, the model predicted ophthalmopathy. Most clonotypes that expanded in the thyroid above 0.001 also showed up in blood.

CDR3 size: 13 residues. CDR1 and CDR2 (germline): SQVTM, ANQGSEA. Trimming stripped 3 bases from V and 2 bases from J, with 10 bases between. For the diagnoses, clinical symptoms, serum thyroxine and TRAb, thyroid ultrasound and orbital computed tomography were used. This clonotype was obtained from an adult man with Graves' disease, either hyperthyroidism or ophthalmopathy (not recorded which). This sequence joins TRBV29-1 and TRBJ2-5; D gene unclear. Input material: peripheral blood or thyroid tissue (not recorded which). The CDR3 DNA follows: TGCAGCGTTGAGCAGGTCGTACAAGAGACCCAGTACTTC. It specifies CSVEQVVQETQYF.